The 13 T cell receptor beta chains below all came from one sample that was sequenced in a study of blood T cell repertoires in COVID-19. TCRdb keeps only in-frame clones here, not all; method: immunoSEQ multiplex PCR. Of about 200,000 clones in the sample, roughly 89% were seen once. Sequences were obtained from peripheral blood. The receptors derive from a man in his fifties or sixties who had recovered from COVID-19.

The rearrangement joins TRBV5-6 to TRBJ1-6, with TRBD1 identical over 7 bases. This CDR3 has 12 residues. Germline V gene data show CDR1 as SGHDT and CDR2 as YYEEEE. V lost 4 bases to trimming and J lost 10 bases; unmatched junction nucleotides: 2. In DNA, the CDR3 is TGTGCCAGCAGCGACAGGGACTCACCCCTCCACTTT. Its protein is CASSDRDSPLHF.

This clone has only one observation. The CDR3 DNA is TGTGCCAGCAGCCAAGAGTTGGCTAGCGGGGGGGCCTCTGGGGCCAACGTCCTGACTTTC. Its protein product is CASSQELASGGASGANVLTF. The chain has TRBV4-2 and TRBJ2-6, with TRBD2 matching 12 bases. Germline CDR1 is LGHNA and CDR2 is YNFKEQ. V lost 0 bases, J lost 0 bases, and 6 bases stayed unmatched. The CDR3 runs 20 residues.

Remarks on this clone: No DNA is shown, since the ends of the CDR3 on it are uncertain; the CDR3 is the one TCRdb lists. The V and J genes are TRBV28 and TRBJ1-2; TRBD1 is the table's D call, not checked against the DNA. The CDR3 is 15 amino acids in total, end residues counted. From germline, CDR1 is MDHEN and CDR2 SYDVKM. The CDR3 reads CASTSAQHLNYGYTF.

The rearrangement links TRBV7-9 to TRBJ1-2; 7 bases map to TRBD1. This CDR3 contains 16 residues. The J segment lost 5 bases and the V segment lost 4 bases, leaving 13 bases of the junction unmatched. Germline V gene data show CDR1 as SEHNR and CDR2 as FQNEAQ (reference sequence). The CDR3 DNA follows: TGTGCCAGCAGCTCTAACAGGGGAACAGGGTTATATGGCTACACCTTC. It encodes CASSSNRGTGLYGYTF. Using reference TRBV7-9 and TRBJ1-2 for the parts outside the CDR3, the full variable domain is DTGVSQNPRHKITKRGQNVTFRCDPISEHNRLYWYRQTLGQGPEFLTYFQNEAQLEKSRLLSDRFSAERPKGSFSTLEIQRTEQGDSAMYLCASSSNRGTGLYGYTFGSGTRLTVV.

The chain employs TRBV14 and TRBJ2-5, with 8 bases lining up with TRBD1. The CDR3 consists of 15 residues. With V trimmed by 4 bases and J by 4 bases, 8 bases remained unmatched. Germline lookup yields CDR1 SGHDN and CDR2 FVKESK. Written as DNA, the CDR3 is TGTGCCAGCAGCCGTATCCAGGGGGCTGGAGAGACCCAGTACTTC. The encoded protein is CASSRIQGAGETQYF.

This clone has a handful of counts. This rearrangement joins TRBV6-4 to TRBJ2-2; 9 bases are a match to TRBD2. The trim removed 2 bases at V and 6 bases at J, leaving 4 bases unmatched. The CDR3 contains 15 residues. The germline gives CDR1 MRHNA, CDR2 SNTAGT. The CDR3 loop reads CASSDTAGGSGELFF. In nucleotides, the CDR3 is TGTGCCAGCAGTGACACAGCGGGGGGCTCCGGGGAGCTGTTTTTT.

This clone appeared once. The chain carries TRBV7-3 and TRBJ2-1; 9 nucleotides match TRBD2. Germline assignment: CDR1 SGHTA and CDR2 FQGTGA. V was pared by 5 bases and J by 9 bases, with 5 bases of the junction left unmatched. The CDR3 consists of 13 residues. CDR3 in DNA: TGTGCCAGCAGCCCCGGGACTAGCACTGAGCAGTTCTTC. It yields the protein CASSPGTSTEQFF.

V usage is TRBV4-2 and J usage is TRBJ2-3, with 8 bases matching TRBD2. Germline V gives CDR1 LGHNA, CDR2 YNFKEQ. The CDR3 has 14 amino acids. V gave up 4 bases and J gave up 5 bases; unmatched junction bases: 5. The CDR3 bases are TGTGCCAGCAGCCGGCGAGCGGGGGAAGATACGCAGTATTTT. Residues: CASSRRAGEDTQYF.

The CDR3 loop is CASSLSDPRTQYF. In DNA, the CDR3 is TGCGCCAGCAGCTTGAGCGATCCCCGGACCCAGTACTTC. The V gene is TRBV5-1, the J gene TRBJ2-5, with D uncertain. Trimming stripped 1 base from V and 7 bases from J, with 11 bases between. CDR3 length: 13 amino acids. Germline lookup yields CDR1 SGHRS and CDR2 YFSETQ.

V usage is TRBV5-4 and J usage is TRBJ2-3, with 7 bases identical to TRBD2. Trimming at V came to 5 bases and at J to 0 bases, leaving 15 bases not matched to a gene. CDR1 and CDR2 (germline): SGHNT, YYREEE (reference sequence). The CDR3 runs 18 residues. Here the CDR3 DNA reads TGTGCCAGCAGGGAAGGTAGCGGGTCGGGCTCTAGCACAGATACGCAGTATTTT. It codes for CASREGSGSGSSTDTQYF.

The chain couples TRBV30 to TRBJ1-1, with D perhaps TRBD1 (5 bases). The CDR3 consists of 13 residues. CDR1 and CDR2 from the germline V gene are GTSNPN and SVGIG (reference sequence). The V gene lost 3 bases and the J gene lost 3 bases, with 11 bases spanning the gap. The CDR3 DNA sequence: TGTGCCTGGAGCCCTCAGGGTTACACTGAAGCTTTCTTT. This encodes CAWSPQGYTEAFF.

This clone was counted ten times or more. The chain couples TRBV6-2 or TRBV6-3 to TRBJ2-7; D not resolved. Germline V gene data show CDR1 as MNHEY and CDR2 as SVGEGT. Trimming stripped 2 bases from V and 3 bases from J, with 5 bases between. The CDR3 runs to 12 residues. Here the CDR3 DNA reads TGTGCCAGCAGTTACGACAACTACGAGCAGTACTTC. Its protein product is CASSYDNYEQYF.

The CDR3 DNA reads TGTGCCAGCAGTGAGAGGGTAGCTACCTCTGGAAACACCATATATTTT. It translates to CASSERVATSGNTIYF. The genes are TRBV6-1 and TRBJ1-3, with D hard to call. Trimming stripped 3 bases from V and 0 bases from J, with 12 bases between. This CDR3 contains 16 residues. Germline-derived CDR1 and CDR2 are MNHNS and SASEGT.